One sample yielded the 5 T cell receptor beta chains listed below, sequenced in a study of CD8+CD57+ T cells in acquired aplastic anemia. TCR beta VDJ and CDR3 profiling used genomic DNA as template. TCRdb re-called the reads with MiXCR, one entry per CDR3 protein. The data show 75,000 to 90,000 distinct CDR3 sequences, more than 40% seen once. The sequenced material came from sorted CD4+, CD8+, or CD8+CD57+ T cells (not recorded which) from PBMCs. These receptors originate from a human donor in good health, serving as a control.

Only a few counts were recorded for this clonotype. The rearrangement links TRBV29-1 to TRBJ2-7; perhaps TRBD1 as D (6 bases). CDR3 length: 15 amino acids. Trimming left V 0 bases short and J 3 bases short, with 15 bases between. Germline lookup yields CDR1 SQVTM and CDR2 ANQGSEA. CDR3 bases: TGCAGCGTTGAAGATTCGGCAGGGGATCGCTACGAGCAGTACTTC. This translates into CSVEDSAGDRYEQYF.

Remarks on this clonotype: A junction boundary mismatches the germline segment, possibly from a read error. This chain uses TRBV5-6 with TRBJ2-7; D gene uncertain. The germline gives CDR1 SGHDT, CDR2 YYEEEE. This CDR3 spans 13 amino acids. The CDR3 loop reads CASSLTDSYGQYF. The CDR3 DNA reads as TGTGCCAGCAGCTTGACCGACTCCTACGGGCAGTACTTC.

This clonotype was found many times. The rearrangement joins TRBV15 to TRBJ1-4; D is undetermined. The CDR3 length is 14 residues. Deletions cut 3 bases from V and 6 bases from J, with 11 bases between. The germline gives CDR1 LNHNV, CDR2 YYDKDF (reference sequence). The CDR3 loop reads CATSSRAGYEKLFF. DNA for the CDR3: TGTGCCACCAGCAGTCGGGCAGGCTATGAAAAACTGTTTTTT.

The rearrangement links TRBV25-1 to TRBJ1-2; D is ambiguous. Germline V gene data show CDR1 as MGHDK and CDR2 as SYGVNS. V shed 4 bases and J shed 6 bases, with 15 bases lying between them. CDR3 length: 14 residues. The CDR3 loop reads CASSALAGADGYTF. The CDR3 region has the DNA TGTGCCAGCAGTGCCCTAGCGGGAGCGGATGGCTACACCTTC.

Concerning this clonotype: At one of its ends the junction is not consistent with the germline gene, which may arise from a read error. As DNA, the CDR3 is TGCGCCAGCAGTTACTCTCCGCCCGGGTACGAGCAGTACTTC. Translating it yields CASSYSPPGYEQYF. This sequence joins TRBV6-5 and TRBJ2-7; D unclear. Germline V gene lookup returns CDR1 MNHEY and CDR2 SVGAGI. CDR3 length equals 14 residues.